The clone carrying this T cell receptor (beta chain) was observed many times. Its antigen is currently unknown. These data originate in a study of identical twins. Points from the study as a whole: Analyses of zero insertions could, in part, be confounded by invariant MAIT and iNKT cells. Excess twin sharing in beta out-of-frame sequences was weaker.

Trimming took off 2 bases at V and 15 bases at J, with 14 bases between the two ends. The CDR3 spans 12 residues. MiXCR was run by TCRdb on the 5' RACE reads, yielding one entry per CDR3 protein. The table records approximately 700,000 distinct CDR3 sequences, around 6.1% of them present only once. This sequence was found in a man in his late teens or twenties in good health. The chain uses TRBV12-3 or TRBV12-4 and TRBJ2-1, with D possibly matching TRBD2 (6 bases). The specimen was naive T cells sorted from blood. The CDR3 loop reads CASSLRGSVRFF. CDR3 coding DNA: TGTGCCAGCAGTTTACGGGGGAGCGTGCGGTTCTTC.